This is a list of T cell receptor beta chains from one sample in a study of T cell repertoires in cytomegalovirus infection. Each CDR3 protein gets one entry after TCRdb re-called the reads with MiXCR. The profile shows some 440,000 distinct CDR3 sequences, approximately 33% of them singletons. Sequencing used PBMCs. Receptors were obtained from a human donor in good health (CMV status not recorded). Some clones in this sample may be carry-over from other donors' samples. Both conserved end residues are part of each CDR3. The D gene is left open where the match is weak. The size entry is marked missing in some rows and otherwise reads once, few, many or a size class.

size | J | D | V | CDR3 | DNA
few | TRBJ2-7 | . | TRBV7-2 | CASSPREGSIYGQYF | TGTGCCAGCAGCCCAAGAGAAGGGAGTATATACGGGCAGTACTTC
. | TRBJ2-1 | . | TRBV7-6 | CASSLVRPGAYNEQFF | TGTGCCAGCAGCTTAGTTAGGCCGGGGGCCTACAATGAGCAGTTCTTC
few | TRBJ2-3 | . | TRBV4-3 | CASSQDGPTTDTQYF | TGCGCCAGCAGCCAAGATGGCCCCACCACAGATACGCAGTATTTT
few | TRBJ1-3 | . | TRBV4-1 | CASSQDPAVVSGNTIYF | TGCGCCAGCAGCCAAGACCCCGCCGTGGTCTCTGGAAACACCATATATTTT
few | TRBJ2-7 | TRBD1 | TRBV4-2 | CASSQGRPGGTYEQYF | TGTGCCAGCAGCCAAGGTAGGCCAGGGGGTACCTACGAGCAGTACTTC
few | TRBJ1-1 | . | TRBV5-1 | CASSLDPAATEAFF | TGCGCCAGCAGCTTGGACCCCGCGGCTACTGAAGCTTTCTTT
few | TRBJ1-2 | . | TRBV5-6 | CASSLNPQNYGYTF | TGTGCCAGCAGCTTGAATCCACAGAACTATGGCTACACCTTC
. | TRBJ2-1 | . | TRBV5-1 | CASSLELYTYNEQFF | TGCGCCAGCAGCTTGGAGCTATACACCTACAATGAGCAGTTCTTC
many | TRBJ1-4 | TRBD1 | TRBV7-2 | CASSPRTGEEKLFF | TGTGCCAGCAGCCCGCGGACAGGGGAAGAAAAACTGTTTTTT
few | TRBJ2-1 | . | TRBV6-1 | CASRQIQAGEQFF | TGTGCCAGCAGGCAGATCCAGGCGGGTGAGCAGTTCTTC